This paragraph reports one T cell receptor beta chain. The sample belongs to a study of control samples from healthy donors and cancer patients. The CDR3 consists of 15 residues. Germline assignment: CDR1 SGHNT and CDR2 YENEEA. Unmatched junction bases numbered 0, after V lost 1 base and J lost 4 bases. The data were produced by immunoSEQ multiplex PCR, yet TCRdb's version contains in-frame clones alone and is incomplete. Of about 120,000 clones listed, approximately 87% are singletons. This TCR was recovered from a woman aged 55-69 years with lung cancer. The rearrangement links TRBV11-3 to TRBJ2-2; 10 nucleotides match TRBD1. The sample was PBMCs. CDR3 amino acids: CASSLGQGATGELFF. CDR3 in DNA: TGTGCCAGCAGCTTAGGACAGGGGGCCACCGGGGAGCTGTTTTTT.